A single sample is the source of the 11 T cell receptor beta chains below, sequenced in a study of T cells after yellow fever vaccination. TCRdb re-called the 5' RACE reads through MiXCR, storing one row per CDR3 protein. This table holds about 110,000 distinct CDR3 sequences, 8.4% found once. The sequences come from CD8+ T cells sorted from PBMCs, collected 45 days after the yellow fever booster vaccination. The origin of the receptors is a man aged 25 to 40 who received the YFV17D yellow fever vaccine.

The chain couples TRBV20-1 to TRBJ2-1; 13 positions agree with TRBD2. Per the germline V gene, CDR1 is DFQATT and CDR2 is SNEGSKA (reference sequence). Trimming removed 5 bases from V and 8 bases from J; junction bases left unmatched: 9. The CDR3 loop spans 15 amino acids. CDR3 sequence reads: CSAHIPGLAGHEQFF. DNA for the CDR3: TGCAGTGCTCACATTCCGGGACTAGCGGGGCATGAGCAGTTCTTC.

This clonotype was detected ten times or more. V and J are TRBV9 and TRBJ2-7; D could derive from TRBD1 or TRBD2 (5 bases each). This CDR3 has 14 amino acids. Germline V lookup: CDR1 SGDLS, CDR2 YYNGEE. V shed 0 bases and J shed 3 bases, with 10 bases lying between them. The CDR3 loop reads CASSVGGPNYEQYF. The CDR3 DNA is TGTGCCAGCAGCGTAGGGGGACCGAACTACGAGCAGTACTTC.

In this sample, this clonotype turned up many times. This rearrangement joins TRBV7-2 to TRBJ2-5; maybe TRBD1 (6 bases). The CDR3 covers 16 residues. V was clipped by 1 base and J by 4 bases, with 16 bases between them. Germline V gene sequence: CDR1 SGHTA, CDR2 FQGNSA. The CDR3 sequence is CASSLEQGWVTETQYF. The CDR3 DNA reads TGTGCCAGCAGCTTAGAGCAGGGGTGGGTCACAGAGACCCAGTACTTC.

The chain uses TRBV11-2 and TRBJ2-3; 8 positions agree with TRBD2. V shed 3 bases and J 5 bases; nucleotides not matched to a gene: 16. Germline CDR1 and CDR2: SGHAT and FQNNGV. CDR3 size: 18 residues. The CDR3 DNA reads TGTGCCAGCAGCTTCCCGAACCTCGGGGGGGAAGGAGGAGATACGCAGTATTTT. It yields the protein CASSFPNLGGEGGDTQYF.

This clonotype was counted many times. The chain uses TRBV6-5 and TRBJ2-2, with D possibly TRBD1 on 5 matching bases. CDR1 is MNHEY and CDR2 is SVGAGI in the germline V gene. The ends were cut back, 5 bases at V and 4 bases at J, with 11 bases in the middle. This CDR3 contains 14 residues. This CDR3 is CASSPIGATGELFF. CDR3 DNA: TGTGCCAGCAGTCCCATTGGGGCCACCGGGGAGCTGTTTTTT.

This clonotype was observed once. The chain carries TRBV7-8 and TRBJ2-2; 8 nucleotides agree with TRBD2. Trimming cost V 1 base and J 5 bases; bases outside gene matches: 9. The CDR3 consists of 17 residues. CDR1 and CDR2 from the germline V gene are SGHVS and FQNEAQ. CDR3 sequence (DNA): TGTGCCAGCAGCTTAGTGGCCGGGAGGGCGGGGACCGGGGAGCTGTTTTTT. It encodes CASSLVAGRAGTGELFF.

There are many counts of this clonotype. The chain combines TRBV12-3 or TRBV12-4 with TRBJ2-7; D is tentatively TRBD1 or TRBD2 (5 bases each). The V gene lost 5 bases and the J gene lost 3 bases, with 14 bases spanning the gap. The CDR3 extends over 14 amino acids. The CDR3 sequence: CASSPGTDIYEQYF. In nucleotides, the CDR3 is TGTGCCAGCAGTCCCGGGACGGATATCTACGAGCAGTACTTC.

The rearrangement uses TRBV29-1 and TRBJ1-1; D remains unclear. The CDR3 totals 10 residues. In germline, CDR1 is SQVTM, CDR2 ANQGSEA. V lost 6 bases to trimming and J lost 2 bases, with 4 bases between them. The CDR3 coding sequence is TGCAGCGTCCGAAACACTGAAGCTTTCTTT. Protein: CSVRNTEAFF.

V usage is TRBV5-6 and J usage is TRBJ2-3; 14 positions agree with TRBD2. The V gene's germline CDR1 is SGHDT and CDR2 YYEEEE. The CDR3 sequence is 16 residues long. Trimming removed 4 bases from V and 4 bases from J; junction bases left unmatched: 5. The CDR3 nucleotides are TGTGCCAGCAGCGATGGGACTAGCGGGAGTGCAGATACGCAGTATTTT. It translates to CASSDGTSGSADTQYF.

The chain couples TRBV27 to TRBJ2-5, with 7 nucleotides matching TRBD1. From germline, CDR1 is MNHEY and CDR2 SMNVEV (reference sequence). J was trimmed by 5 bases and V by 8 bases; bases with no gene match: 8. This CDR3 is built from 13 residues. The CDR3 protein is CASGTDTVETQYF. The CDR3, as DNA: TGTGCCAGCGGGACAGACACTGTGGAGACCCAGTACTTC.

This clonotype came up many times. The rearrangement joins TRBV9 to TRBJ2-3; D is ambiguous. This CDR3 contains 13 residues. V lost 0 bases to trimming and J lost 7 bases, with 9 bases between them. Germline loops: CDR1 SGDLS, CDR2 YYNGEE. This CDR3 reads CASSVDGPNTQYF. The CDR3 nucleotides read TGTGCCAGCAGCGTAGACGGCCCAAATACGCAGTATTTT.